This passage covers 25 T cell receptor beta chains from one sample sequenced in a study of shared clonotypes between healthy human individuals. The data were produced by immunoSEQ multiplex PCR, yet TCRdb's version contains in-frame clones alone and is incomplete. The sample carries roughly 640,000 clones, around 74% recorded once. The source material was memory CD4+ T cells sorted from blood. The subset was: CD45RA-negative fraction. These receptors were obtained from a woman aged 25 to 39 in good health.

V usage is TRBV28 and J usage is TRBJ1-3; no reliable D call. Germline V CDR1 and CDR2: MDHEN, SYDVKM. Deletions cut 6 bases from V and 4 bases from J, with 16 bases between. This CDR3 has 15 amino acids. The CDR3 protein is CASRSAGSAGNTIYF. The CDR3 nucleotides read TGTGCCAGCAGATCCGCGGGAAGCGCGGGAAACACCATATATTTT.

The chain recombines TRBV5-1 with TRBJ1-2, with D perhaps TRBD1 (5 bases). This CDR3 has 14 amino acids. Germline CDR1 reads SGHRS; CDR2 reads YFSETQ. V was clipped by 4 bases and J by 8 bases, with 18 bases between them. The CDR3 spells CASSDPGGRRGYTF. CDR3 coding DNA: TGCGCCAGCAGCGACCCCGGGGGGAGGCGCGGCTACACCTTC.

In nucleotides, the CDR3 is TGTGCCAGCAGTGAAATCGCAGGGAGGACTGAAGCTTTCTTT. This gives the protein CASSEIAGRTEAFF. The chain employs TRBV6-1 and TRBJ1-1; possibly TRBD1 for D (5 bases). The germline V gene has CDR1 MNHNS and CDR2 SASEGT. The CDR3 has 14 residues. With 2 bases removed from V and 5 bases from J, the gap between germline ends came to 12 bases.

This chain links TRBV7-2 with TRBJ2-7; D gene unclear. Germline V gene sequence: CDR1 SGHTA, CDR2 FQGNSA. The CDR3 totals 15 residues. V was pared by 3 bases and J by 0 bases, with 12 bases between. The CDR3 region is CASSLGTASSYEQYF. The CDR3 coding sequence is TGTGCCAGCAGCTTGGGTACAGCGTCCTCCTACGAGCAGTACTTC. Together with reference TRBV7-2 and TRBJ2-7, the CDR3 gives the full variable domain: GAGVSQSPSNKVTEKGKDVELRCDPISGHTALYWYRQSLGQGLEFLIYFQGNSAPDKSGLPSDRFSAERTGGSVSTLTIQRTQQEDSAVYLCASSLGTASSYEQYFGPGTRLTVT.

CDR3 protein: CASSLVSRGLTAGNTIYF. CDR3 in DNA: TGTGCCAGCAGCTTAGTGTCCCGGGGTTTGACAGCTGGAAACACCATATATTTT. The J gene is TRBJ1-3, the V gene TRBV7-9; tentative D call: TRBD1 (5 bases). Germline lookup yields CDR1 SEHNR and CDR2 FQNEAQ (reference sequence). With 1 base removed from V and 2 bases from J, the gap between germline ends came to 18 bases. The CDR3 sequence is 18 residues long.

J is TRBJ1-5 and V is TRBV28; D perhaps matches TRBD1 (5 bases). The germline V gene has CDR1 MDHEN and CDR2 SYDVKM. Trimming took off 6 bases at V and 5 bases at J, with 14 bases between the two ends. CDR3 length: 14 amino acids. CDR3 amino acids: CASSKFQGYQPQHF. The DNA for the CDR3 is TGTGCCAGCAGCAAATTCCAGGGTTATCAGCCCCAGCATTTT.

This clone was counted between two and nine times. The chain links TRBV6-1 to TRBJ1-2; TRBD1 is a possible D gene (5 bases). Looked up from germline, CDR1 is MNHNS and CDR2 is SASEGT. The V end lost 8 bases, the J end lost 4 bases, and 17 bases lay between the germline ends. The CDR3 is 14 amino acids. Here the CDR3 reads CASQGAGRAYGYTF. The DNA for the CDR3 is TGTGCCAGCCAGGGAGCTGGCAGGGCCTATGGCTACACCTTC.

This clone came up a few times. Its ends do not fully match the called genes, so a read error is possible. This rearrangement joins TRBV9 to TRBJ1-1; no firm D call. CDR3 size: 15 residues. CDR1 is SGDLS and CDR2 is YYNGEE in the germline V gene. CDR3 loop: CASSVGPLGNAEAFF. CDR3 nucleotide sequence: TGTGCCAGCAGCGTAGGCCCATTGGGGAACGCTGAAGCTTTCTTT.

This chain links TRBV25-1 with TRBJ2-5, with 8 bases identical to TRBD2. This CDR3 comprises 16 residues. Germline CDR1 MGHDK, CDR2 SYGVNS. V lost 3 bases, J lost 2 bases, and 8 bases stayed unmatched. The CDR3 protein is CASSEPSGRTQETQYF. The CDR3 DNA follows: TGTGCCAGCAGTGAGCCTAGCGGGCGAACACAAGAGACCCAGTACTTC. Full variable domain (outside the CDR3, taken from reference TRBV25-1 and TRBJ2-5): EADIYQTPRYLVIGTGKKITLECSQTMGHDKMYWYQQDPGMELHLIHYSYGVNSTEKGDLSSESTVSRIRTEHFPLTLESARPSHTSQYLCASSEPSGRTQETQYFGPGTRLLVL.

The J gene is TRBJ2-6, the V gene TRBV28; no definite D call. The CDR3 spans 16 residues. The V gene's germline CDR1 is MDHEN and CDR2 SYDVKM. V shed 2 bases and J shed 0 bases, with 8 bases lying between them. The CDR3 DNA sequence: TGTGCCAGCAGTTTACCTTGGAACTCTGGGGCCAACGTCCTGACTTTC. This sequence encodes CASSLPWNSGANVLTF. The complete variable domain, with remaining parts taken from reference TRBV28 and TRBJ2-6, reads DVKVTQSSRYLVKRTGEKVFLECVQDMDHENMFWYRQDPGLGLRLIYFSYDVKMKEKGDIPEGYSVSREKKERFSLILESASTNQTSMYLCASSLPWNSGANVLTFGAGSRLTVL.

The chain has TRBV14 and TRBJ1-1, with D unclear. Germline assignment: CDR1 SGHDN and CDR2 FVKESK. V lost 2 bases, J lost 10 bases, and 11 bases lay in between. The CDR3 runs 12 residues. The CDR3 protein is CASSQNSGRAFF. CDR3 bases: TGTGCCAGCAGCCAAAATAGCGGTAGAGCTTTCTTT.

This chain connects TRBV19 to TRBJ2-2, with 9 bases aligning to TRBD2. CDR1 is LNHDA and CDR2 is SQIVND in the germline V gene (reference sequence). Losses at the gene ends were 7 bases for V and 6 bases for J; bases not matched to a gene: 12. There are 16 residues in the CDR3. This chain's CDR3 is CASNPNSGSLSGELFF. The CDR3 DNA reads as TGTGCCAGTAATCCAAATAGCGGGAGCCTGTCCGGGGAGCTGTTTTTT.

The CDR3 loop is CASSGGYVLAGNLTF. DNA of the CDR3: TGTGCCAGCAGCGGGGGCTATGTTCTAGCGGGAAACCTGACTTTC. The chain combines TRBV9 with TRBJ2-6; TRBD2 matches 9 bases. J was trimmed by 15 bases and V by 3 bases; bases with no gene match: 13. The germline CDR1 and CDR2 sequences are SGDLS and YYNGEE. CDR3 length equals 15 residues.

The chain joins TRBV6-5 to TRBJ2-7, with TRBD1 identical over 9 bases. The CDR3 is 13 amino acids. Trimming cost V 4 bases and J 6 bases; bases outside gene matches: 4. Germline CDR1 and CDR2: MNHEY and SVGAGI. In DNA, the CDR3 is TGTGCCAGCAGTTTCGGGACAGGGCCCGAGCAGTACTTC. This encodes CASSFGTGPEQYF.

Comment on this clone: A single base is all that separates this from a far larger clone, so a read error is likely. This chain uses TRBV6-4 with TRBJ1-5; no clear D. Germline V CDR1 and CDR2: MRHNA, SNTAGT. There are 13 residues in the CDR3. CDR3 protein: CTSSDALGQPQHF. The CDR3, as DNA: TGTACCAGCAGTGACGCACTCGGGCAGCCCCAGCATTTT.

This clone was observed once. This sequence joins TRBV14 and TRBJ1-3; 9 bases line up with TRBD1. J lost 0 bases, V lost 3 bases, and 6 bases had no gene match. The CDR3 runs 17 residues. CDR1 is SGHDN and CDR2 is FVKESK in the germline V gene. The CDR3 nucleotides are TGTGCCAGCAGCCACACGGGACAGGGAGGCTCTGGAAACACCATATATTTT. The encoded protein is CASSHTGQGGSGNTIYF.

With respect to this clone: An end of the junction does not agree with germline; a read error may underlie this. V and J are TRBV27 and TRBJ1-5; TRBD1 might be the D (5 bases). The CDR3 is 14 amino acids. Germline-derived CDR1 and CDR2 are MNHEY and SMNVEV (reference sequence). The CDR3 sequence: CASNLESGNQPQHF. The CDR3 DNA is TGTGCCAGCAATTTAGAGTCAGGGAATCAGCCCCAGCATTTT.

A few counts support this clone. V and J are TRBV19 and TRBJ2-7; D might be TRBD1 (5 bases). The CDR3 sequence is 17 residues long. V lost 3 bases and J lost 0, with 18 bases in between. Per the germline V gene, CDR1 is LNHDA and CDR2 is SQIVND (reference sequence). This CDR3 is CASSIDPPGSDSYEQYF. DNA for the CDR3: TGTGCCAGTAGTATCGACCCGCCAGGGTCCGACTCCTACGAGCAGTACTTC.

The rearrangement joins TRBV27 to TRBJ2-1, with TRBD2 as a possible D gene (6 bases). The CDR3 sequence is 15 residues long. V was cut by 8 bases and J by 2 bases, with 16 bases left in between. CDR1 is MNHEY and CDR2 is SMNVEV in the germline V gene (reference sequence). For the CDR3, the DNA is TGTGCCAGCTTGGGCGGGACGGGGACCTACAATGAGCAGTTCTTC. Its protein product is CASLGGTGTYNEQFF.

Comments on this clone: The identical CDR3 is also encoded by other nucleotide sequences in the sample. This chain connects TRBV5-1 to TRBJ1-1, with TRBD1 identical over 10 bases. Germline V lookup: CDR1 SGHRS, CDR2 YFSETQ. The CDR3 spans 15 residues. V trimming: 2 bases; J trimming: 1 base; junction bases outside the gene matches: 2. CDR3 protein: CASSLGQGGNTEAFF. As DNA, the CDR3 is TGCGCCAGCAGCTTAGGACAGGGGGGGAACACTGAAGCTTTCTTT.

This clone was recorded only once. V gene TRBV18 combines with J gene TRBJ1-4; D is uncertain. The ends were cut back, 5 bases at V and 7 bases at J, with 14 bases in the middle. Germline V gene sequence: CDR1 KGHSH, CDR2 LQKENI. This CDR3 comprises 14 residues. The CDR3 reads CASSATGLGEKLFF. In DNA form, the CDR3 reads TGTGCCAGCTCAGCAACGGGTCTGGGTGAAAAACTGTTTTTT.

The table lists this clone with many counts. The rearrangement joins TRBV7-7 to TRBJ2-7, with TRBD2 matching over 9 bases. Looked up from germline, CDR1 is SSHAT and CDR2 is FNYEAQ (reference sequence). This CDR3 spans 14 amino acids. J was trimmed by 7 bases and V by 5 bases; bases with no gene match: 9. The CDR3 spells CASSPTGLAREQYF. The CDR3 nucleotides are TGTGCCAGCAGCCCGACCGGACTAGCGAGGGAGCAGTACTTC.

This chain joins TRBV6-4 and TRBJ2-2; 8 bases agree with TRBD2. J gave up 4 bases and V 0 bases, and 7 bases lay outside the gene matches. This CDR3 is 17 amino acids long. Germline lookup yields CDR1 MRHNA and CDR2 SNTAGT. CDR3 loop: CASSDSTGAGGTGELFF. The CDR3 coding sequence is TGTGCCAGCAGTGACTCGACGGGGGCGGGAGGCACCGGGGAGCTGTTTTTT.

This chain uses TRBV5-4 with TRBJ2-7; D gene uncertain. With 1 base removed from V and 1 base from J, the gap between germline ends came to 6 bases. The germline gives CDR1 SGHNT, CDR2 YYREEE (reference sequence). This CDR3 has 13 amino acids. In DNA, the CDR3 is TGTGCCAGCAGCTTGCAAGCTTCCTACGAGCAGTACTTC. It specifies CASSLQASYEQYF.

This clone was seen more than once but under ten times. The chain recombines TRBV28 with TRBJ1-4, with no clear D. Trimming pared 6 bases from V and 8 bases from J, leaving 13 bases between. The CDR3 extends over 13 amino acids. Looked up from germline, CDR1 is MDHEN and CDR2 is SYDVKM. CDR3: CASRLTWGEKLFF. The CDR3 DNA is TGTGCCAGCAGGCTAACCTGGGGAGAAAAACTGTTTTTT.